This record concerns one TCR beta chain sequence. This receptor's antigen is unknown. Base qualities are missing; no much larger clone stands one base away. This entry is derived from a study of tumor-infiltrating lymphocytes in oesophageal squamous cell carcinoma (dated by TCRdb to between 2015 and 2016). The library was built by means of PCR. TCRdb lists the instrument as Illumina HiSeq 2000. TCRdb handled the public reads itself, with Q25 trimming in fastp and clone calling in MiXCR, and kept productive beta chains. Rows are unified per CDR3 protein, each entry keeping the most common DNA and genes. This sample has about 21,000 distinct CDR3 sequences in its table, and less than 45% of those were observed once. The top ten hold about 40% of the sample. There are 14 amino acids in the CDR3, from cysteine to phenylalanine inclusive. Kept here is only the CDR3 DNA, which spans 42 bases and is read in frame from base 1. V is shortened by 1 base, J by 2 bases, and the region joining them spans 8 bases. The germline V gene provides CDR1 SGHTA and CDR2 FQGNSA.

The TCR sequence derives from a male donor with esophageal squamous cell carcinoma. In this chain, TRBV7-2 is recombined with TRBJ1-2, with TRBD1 perhaps the D gene, on 5 matching bases. Specimen: esophageal tumor tissue. The nucleotides are TGTGCCAGCAGCTTAGGCAGGACAAACTATGGCTACACCTTC. This gives the protein CASSLGRTNYGYTF.